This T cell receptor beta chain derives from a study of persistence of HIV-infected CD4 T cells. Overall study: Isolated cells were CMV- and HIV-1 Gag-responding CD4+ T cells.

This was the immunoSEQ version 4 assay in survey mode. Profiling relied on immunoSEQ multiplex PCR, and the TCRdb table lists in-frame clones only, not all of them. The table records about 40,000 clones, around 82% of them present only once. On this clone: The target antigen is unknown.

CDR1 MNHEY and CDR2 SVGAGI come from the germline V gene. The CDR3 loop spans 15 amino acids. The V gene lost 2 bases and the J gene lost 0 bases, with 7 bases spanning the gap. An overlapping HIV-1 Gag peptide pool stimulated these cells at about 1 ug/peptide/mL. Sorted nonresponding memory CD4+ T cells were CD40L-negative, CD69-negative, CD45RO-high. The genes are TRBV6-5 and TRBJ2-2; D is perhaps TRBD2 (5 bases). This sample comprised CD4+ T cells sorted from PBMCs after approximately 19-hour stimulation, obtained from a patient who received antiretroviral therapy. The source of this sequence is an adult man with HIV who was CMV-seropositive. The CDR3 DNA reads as TGTGCCAGCAGTTACAGACTACCGAACACCGGGGAGCTGTTTTTT. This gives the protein CASSYRLPNTGELFF.